The clone carrying this TCR beta chain was seen only a few times. This sample is part of a study of identical twins. The CDR3 sequence is 15 residues long. The germline V gene encodes CDR1 DFQATT and CDR2 SNEGSKA (reference sequence). V trimming: 0 bases; J trimming: 6 bases; junction bases outside the gene matches: 6. Template switching created a universal primer site, and the cDNA included unique molecular identifiers. MiXCR, applied by TCRdb to the 5' RACE reads, yields one record per CDR3 protein. This sample has fewer than 250,000 distinct CDR3 sequences, with roughly 7% found just once. The data also belong to a second study, concerning yellow fever vaccine responses in identical twins.

The J gene is TRBJ2-1, the V gene TRBV20-1; 9 bases align to TRBD2. This clonotype was obtained from a woman aged 18-29 years in good health. The sequenced material came from memory (CD45RO+) T cells sorted from blood. The CDR3 protein is CSARDLAGPFNEQFF. CDR3 DNA sequence: TGCAGTGCTAGAGATCTAGCGGGGCCCTTCAATGAGCAGTTCTTC.